This T cell receptor (beta chain) appears in the sequencing data of a study of blood T cell repertoires in COVID-19. The overall study: The origin of the acute and convalescent COVID-19 samples was the United States, Italy and Spain. In each case, the material was cDNA or gDNA derived from T cells, B-cell-depleted T cells, or PBMCs.

V trimming: 10 bases; J trimming: 2 bases; junction bases outside the gene matches: 10. This CDR3 comprises 14 residues. CDR1 and CDR2 from the germline V gene are SNHLY and FYNNEI. The method was immunoSEQ multiplex PCR; TCRdb's version includes in-frame clones alone and lacks a portion of them. Of roughly 97,000 clones in the sample, roughly 84% are singletons; the top ten hold roughly 29%. The receptor was isolated from a man aged 60 to 75 with acute or convalescent COVID-19. The V gene is TRBV2, the J gene TRBJ1-1, with 7 positions matching TRBD1. The sequenced sample consisted of peripheral blood. In nucleotides, the CDR3 is TGTGCCAAGGAAACAGGGGCCATCAACACTGAAGCTTTCTTT. It codes for CAKETGAINTEAFF.